These T cell receptor beta chains were read from a single sample in a study of T-cell reconstitution after alpha-beta-depleted transplantation in children. TCRdb called the PCR reads again in MiXCR, with one record for every CDR3 protein. The table has 200,000 or so distinct CDR3 sequences, approximately 8.4% seen once. Sequenced here: PBMCs, mostly from graft donor cells, sampled 360 days after TCRalphabeta/CD19-depleted stem cell transplant. The receptors derive from a male patient aged 2 to 9 who had a stem cell transplant for acute myeloid leukemia, so the T cells may come from the graft donor. Both conserved end residues are part of each CDR3. The order of the fields is V gene, J gene, CDR3 protein.

V: TRBV11-3
J: TRBJ2-1
CDR3: CASSRTLDWSNEQFF

V: TRBV29-1
J: TRBJ2-3
CDR3: CSVPQPRLAVNTDTQYF

V: TRBV5-1
J: TRBJ1-1
CDR3: CASSPVTGYQGEAFF

V: TRBV4-3
J: TRBJ2-3
CDR3: CASSQGMGAGTDTQYF

V: TRBV11-2
J: TRBJ2-7
CDR3: CASSFLASTYEQYF

V: TRBV5-1
J: TRBJ2-1
CDR3: CASSLSTSLSEQFF

V: TRBV12-3/TRBV12-4
J: TRBJ2-1
CDR3: CASSSTSGAYNEQFF

V: TRBV5-1
J: TRBJ2-3
CDR3: CASSLTRQVDTQYF

V: TRBV24-1
J: TRBJ2-2
CDR3: CATSDATPGLVSTGELFF

V: TRBV20-1
J: TRBJ1-6
CDR3: CSARNLEQGALGGSPLHF

V: TRBV3-1
J: TRBJ2-1
CDR3: CASSPRQGLAGGNEQFF

V: TRBV5-1
J: TRBJ1-4
CDR3: CASSSGSTNEKLFF

V: TRBV28
J: TRBJ1-4
CDR3: CASSLGGTTNEKLFF

V: TRBV5-1
J: TRBJ2-1
CDR3: CASSLFLAGVDEQFF

V: TRBV7-2
J: TRBJ2-1
CDR3: CASSFIQGAYSYNEQFF

V: TRBV27
J: TRBJ2-5
CDR3: CASSFQGREETQYF

V: TRBV29-1
J: TRBJ2-5
CDR3: CSVHGLGLAEETQYF

V: TRBV12-3/TRBV12-4
J: TRBJ2-3
CDR3: CASSLARWDTQYF

V: TRBV5-1
J: TRBJ2-5
CDR3: CASSLGTSFGETQYF

V: TRBV7-3
J: TRBJ2-2
CDR3: CASSSTGLAEELFF

V: TRBV6-2/TRBV6-3
J: TRBJ2-1
CDR3: CASSYSNGGSSYNEQFF

V: TRBV12-3/TRBV12-4
J: TRBJ1-2
CDR3: CASRDAGGGYYGYTF

V: TRBV6-2/TRBV6-3
J: TRBJ2-2
CDR3: CASFPLGGPGANTGELFF

V: TRBV14
J: TRBJ1-6
CDR3: CASSLGQVDSPLHF

V: TRBV20-1
J: TRBJ1-1
CDR3: CSARKLNTEAFF

V: TRBV19
J: TRBJ2-1
CDR3: CASSAGTAMYNEQFF

V: TRBV28
J: TRBJ2-4
CDR3: CASSLRRTDRANIQYF

V: TRBV20-1
J: TRBJ1-5
CDR3: CSARESDQPQHF